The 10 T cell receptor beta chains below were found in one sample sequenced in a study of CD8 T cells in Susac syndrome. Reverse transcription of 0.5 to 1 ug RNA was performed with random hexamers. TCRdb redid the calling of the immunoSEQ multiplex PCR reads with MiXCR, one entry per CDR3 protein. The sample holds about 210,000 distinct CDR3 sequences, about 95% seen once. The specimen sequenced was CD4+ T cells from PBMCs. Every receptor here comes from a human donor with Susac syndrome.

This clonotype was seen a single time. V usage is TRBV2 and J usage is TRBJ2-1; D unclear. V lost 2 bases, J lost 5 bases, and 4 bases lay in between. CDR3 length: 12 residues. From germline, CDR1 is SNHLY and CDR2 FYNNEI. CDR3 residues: CASSEPNNEQFF. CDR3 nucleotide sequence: TGTGCCAGCAGTGAACCCAACAATGAGCAGTTCTTC. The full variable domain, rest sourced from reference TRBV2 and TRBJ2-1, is EPEVTQTPSHQVTQMGQEVILRCVPISNHLYFYWYRQILGQKVEFLVSFYNNEISEKSEIFDDQFSVERPDGSNFTLKIRSTKLEDSAMYFCASSEPNNEQFFGPGTRLTVL.

DNA for the CDR3: TGTGCCAGCAGCCCTAGCCCGGGCATGAGGGGCTACACCTTC. Translated, it gives CASSPSPGMRGYTF. This sequence joins TRBV11-3 and TRBJ1-2; no clear D gene. Trimming stripped 5 bases from V and 8 bases from J, with 18 bases between. The CDR3 covers 14 residues. Germline V gene data show CDR1 as SGHNT and CDR2 as YENEEA.

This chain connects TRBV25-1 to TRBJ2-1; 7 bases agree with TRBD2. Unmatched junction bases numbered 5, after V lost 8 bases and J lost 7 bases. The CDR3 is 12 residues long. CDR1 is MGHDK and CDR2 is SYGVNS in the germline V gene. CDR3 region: CASGPGGNEQFF. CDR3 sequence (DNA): TGTGCCAGCGGCCCCGGGGGGAATGAGCAGTTCTTC.

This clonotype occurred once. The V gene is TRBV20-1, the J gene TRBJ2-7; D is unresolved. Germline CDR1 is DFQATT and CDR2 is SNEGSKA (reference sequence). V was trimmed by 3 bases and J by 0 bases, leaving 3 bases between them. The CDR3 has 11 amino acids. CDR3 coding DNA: TGCAGTGCTAGGAGCTCCTACGAGCAGTACTTC. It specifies CSARSSYEQYF.

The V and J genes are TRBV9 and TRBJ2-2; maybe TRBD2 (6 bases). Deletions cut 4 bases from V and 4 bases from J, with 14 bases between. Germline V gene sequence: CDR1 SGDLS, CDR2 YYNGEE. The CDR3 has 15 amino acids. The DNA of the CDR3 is TGTGCCAGCAGCACCCTAACTAGCTTCACCGGGGAGCTGTTTTTT. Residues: CASSTLTSFTGELFF. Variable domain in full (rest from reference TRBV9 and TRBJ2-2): DSGVTQTPKHLITATGQRVTLRCSPRSGDLSVYWYQQSLDQGLQFLIQYYNGEERAKGNILERFSAQQFPDLHSELNLSSLELGDSALYFCASSTLTSFTGELFFGEGSRLTVL.

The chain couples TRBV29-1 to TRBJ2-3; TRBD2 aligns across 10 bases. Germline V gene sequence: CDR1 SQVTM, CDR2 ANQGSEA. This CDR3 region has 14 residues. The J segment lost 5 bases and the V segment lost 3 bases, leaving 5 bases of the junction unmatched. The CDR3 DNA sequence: TGCAGCGTTGATACTAGCGGGGCGAGAGATACGCAGTATTTT. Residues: CSVDTSGARDTQYF.

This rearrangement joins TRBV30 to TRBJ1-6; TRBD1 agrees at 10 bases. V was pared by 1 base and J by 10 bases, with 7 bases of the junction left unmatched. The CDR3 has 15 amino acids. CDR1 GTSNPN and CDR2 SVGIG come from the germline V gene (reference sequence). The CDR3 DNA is TGTGCCTGGAGTGCTGGGGGACAGGGGAAGTCACCCCTCCACTTT. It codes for CAWSAGGQGKSPLHF.

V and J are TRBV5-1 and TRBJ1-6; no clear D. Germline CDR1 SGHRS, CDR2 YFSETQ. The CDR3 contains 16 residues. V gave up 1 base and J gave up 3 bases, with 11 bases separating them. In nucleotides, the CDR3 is TGCGCCAGCAGCTTGACCGGGAACGGCTATAATTCACCCCTCCACTTT. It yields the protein CASSLTGNGYNSPLHF.

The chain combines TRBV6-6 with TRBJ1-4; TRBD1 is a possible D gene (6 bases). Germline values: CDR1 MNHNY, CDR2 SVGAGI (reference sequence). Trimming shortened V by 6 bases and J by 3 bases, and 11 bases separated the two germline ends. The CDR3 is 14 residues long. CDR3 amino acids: CASRTTGSNEKLFF. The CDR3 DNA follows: TGTGCCAGCAGGACAACAGGGTCTAATGAAAAACTGTTTTTT.

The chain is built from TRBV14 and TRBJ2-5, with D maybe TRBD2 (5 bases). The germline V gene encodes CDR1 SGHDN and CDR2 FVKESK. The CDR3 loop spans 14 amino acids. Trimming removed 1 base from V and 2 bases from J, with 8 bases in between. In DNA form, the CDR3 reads TGTGCCAGCAGCCAAGCGGGGTTGCAAGAGACCCAGTACTTC. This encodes CASSQAGLQETQYF. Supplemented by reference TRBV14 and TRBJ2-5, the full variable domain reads EAGVTQFPSHSVIEKGQTVTLRCDPISGHDNLYWYRRVMGKEIKFLLHFVKESKQDESGMPNNRFLAERTGGTYSTLKVQPAELEDSGVYFCASSQAGLQETQYFGPGTRLLVL.